The 29 T cell receptor beta chains reported below all come from one sample, sequenced in a study of T cell changes during pregnancy in multiple sclerosis. TCRdb keeps only in-frame clones here, not all; method: immunoSEQ multiplex PCR. This repertoire shows approximately 80,000 clones, about 94% found once; its top ten account for 2.5%. The sequenced sample was peripheral blood, obtained in the third trimester of pregnancy. The receptor set was obtained from a female donor with multiple sclerosis, enrolled in a pregnancy study.

J is TRBJ2-1 and V is TRBV11-3; the D is unclear. This CDR3 spans 12 amino acids. Germline lookup yields CDR1 SGHNT and CDR2 YENEEA. Trimming stripped 1 base from V and 9 bases from J, with 7 bases between. The CDR3 reads CASSLGRSEQFF. The DNA of the CDR3 is TGTGCCAGCAGCTTAGGTCGGAGTGAGCAGTTCTTC.

The J gene is TRBJ2-6, the V gene TRBV2; 9 bases are a match to TRBD1. Unmatched junction bases numbered 16, after V lost 8 bases and J lost 2 bases. The CDR3 is 19 residues long. Germline CDR1 SNHLY, CDR2 FYNNEI. The CDR3 DNA is TGTGCCAGCCTCCTAGGAAGGGACAGGGTGCCCCCTGGGGCCAACGTCCTGACTTTC. Translating it yields CASLLGRDRVPPGANVLTF.

The chain uses TRBV19 and TRBJ1-1; 7 positions match TRBD1. Trimming removed 7 bases from V and 0 bases from J; junction bases left unmatched: 11. CDR1 is LNHDA, CDR2 SQIVND, per germline (reference sequence). The CDR3 has 16 amino acids. In nucleotides, the CDR3 is TGTGCCAGTACCAAGAAGGGACAGTTAGTGAACACTGAAGCTTTCTTT. It translates to CASTKKGQLVNTEAFF.

V and J are TRBV19 and TRBJ1-1; D is unresolved. Germline V CDR1 and CDR2: LNHDA, SQIVND (reference sequence). The CDR3 loop spans 13 amino acids. The V and J ends lost 5 bases and 6 bases respectively, with 13 bases between them. Here the CDR3 DNA reads TGTGCCAGTAGTCCTCACTCACCCCCTGAAGCTTTCTTT. Protein product: CASSPHSPPEAFF.

The chain has TRBV7-9 and TRBJ2-1; the match to TRBD1 covers 7 bases. V gave up 4 bases and J gave up 8 bases; unmatched junction bases: 11. The CDR3 is 15 residues long. Germline CDR1 and CDR2: SEHNR and FQNEAQ (reference sequence). CDR3 sequence (DNA): TGTGCCAGCAGCTCGATAACAGGGGTTGGCGATGAGCAGTTCTTC. It is translated as CASSSITGVGDEQFF.

The genes are TRBV7-6 and TRBJ2-1; 8 bases fit TRBD2. V was clipped by 0 bases and J by 2 bases; unmatched bases: 6. Germline V gene sequence: CDR1 SGHVS, CDR2 FNYEAQ. The CDR3 is made up of 17 amino acids. As DNA, the CDR3 is TGTGCCAGCAGCTTAGCCGGCGGGGGGCCCACCTACAATGAGCAGTTCTTC. Residues: CASSLAGGGPTYNEQFF. Full variable domain (rest looked up from reference TRBV7-6 and TRBJ2-1): GAGVSQSPRYKVTKRGQDVALRCDPISGHVSLYWYRQALGQGPEFLTYFNYEAQQDKSGLPNDRFSAERPEGSISTLTIQRTEQRDSAMYRCASSLAGGGPTYNEQFFGPGTRLTVL.

This chain joins TRBV29-1 and TRBJ2-7; D might be TRBD1 (6 bases). The CDR3 runs 13 residues. CDR1 is SQVTM, CDR2 ANQGSEA, per germline. V lost 3 bases and J 3 bases, leaving 12 bases between the germline ends. In DNA, the CDR3 is TGCAGCGTTGATCAGGGGCCGGGCTACGAGCAGTACTTC. It is translated as CSVDQGPGYEQYF.

The rearrangement joins TRBV11-2 to TRBJ2-2; 7 bases line up with TRBD2. Trimming cost V 6 bases and J 5 bases; bases outside gene matches: 12. CDR3 length equals 16 residues. Germline-derived CDR1 and CDR2 are SGHAT and FQNNGV. The DNA for the CDR3 is TGTGCCAGCAGTTTACCCGGGGGGACCGATACCGGGGAGCTGTTTTTT. Translated, it gives CASSLPGGTDTGELFF.

The chain couples TRBV5-4 to TRBJ1-1, with D tentatively TRBD1 (5 bases). Germline V gene sequence: CDR1 SGHNT, CDR2 YYREEE (reference sequence). There are 15 residues in the CDR3. Deletions cut 0 bases from V and 1 base from J, with 10 bases between. CDR3 nucleotides: TGTGCCAGCAGCTTGGAGGCAGGGCGGAACACTGAAGCTTTCTTT. As protein: CASSLEAGRNTEAFF. The whole variable domain, remainder taken from reference TRBV5-4 and TRBJ1-1, is ETGVTQSPTHLIKTRGQQVTLRCSSQSGHNTVSWYQQALGQGPQFIFQYYREEENGRGNFPPRFSGLQFPNYSSELNVNALELDDSALYLCASSLEAGRNTEAFFGQGTRLTVV.

This chain uses TRBV7-9 with TRBJ1-1; D gene ambiguous. The CDR3 covers 13 residues. Per germline, CDR1 SEHNR and CDR2 FQNEAQ (reference sequence). V gave up 2 bases and J gave up 3 bases, with 7 bases separating them. CDR3 amino acids: CASSLRGDTEAFF. The CDR3, as DNA: TGTGCCAGCAGCTTACGCGGCGACACTGAAGCTTTCTTT.

This clone was counted once. The chain combines TRBV5-6 with TRBJ1-1, with a tentative D call TRBD1 (5 bases). Deletions cut 5 bases from V and 4 bases from J, with 15 bases between. The CDR3 runs to 14 residues. The V gene's germline CDR1 is SGHDT and CDR2 YYEEEE. The CDR3 spells CASRIQGGVTEAFF. CDR3 nucleotide sequence: TGTGCCAGCAGAATCCAGGGAGGGGTCACTGAAGCTTTCTTT.

The chain is built from TRBV7-3 and TRBJ2-3; 14 bases align to TRBD2. The CDR3 covers 19 residues. Trimming cost V 1 base and J 3 bases; bases outside gene matches: 9. Germline V gives CDR1 SGHTA, CDR2 FQGTGA. This CDR3 reads CASSLIRMGLAGVTDTQYF. CDR3 in DNA: TGTGCCAGCAGCTTAATTAGGATGGGACTAGCGGGGGTTACAGATACGCAGTATTTT.

The DNA of the CDR3 is TGTGCCAGCAGCTTTGAAGAGGGCACTGAAGCTTTCTTT. This codes for CASSFEEGTEAFF. The rearrangement uses TRBV7-9 and TRBJ1-1, with D hard to call. Germline CDR1 is SEHNR and CDR2 is FQNEAQ (reference sequence). V was pared by 3 bases and J by 4 bases, with 9 bases between. The CDR3 length is 13 residues.

This clone has just one count. The chain has TRBV7-6 and TRBJ2-5, with D possibly TRBD1 on 5 matching bases. The CDR3 covers 15 residues. Germline V gene lookup returns CDR1 SGHVS and CDR2 FNYEAQ. Trimming removed 6 bases at V and 1 base at J, with 15 bases between. DNA of the CDR3: TGTGCCAGCAGGGATTCCCCCAGGGTCCAAGAGACCCAGTACTTC. Encoded protein: CASRDSPRVQETQYF.

The chain is built from TRBV6-5 and TRBJ1-4; D gene uncertain. The CDR3 loop spans 13 amino acids. The V gene lost 6 bases and the J gene lost 8 bases, with 13 bases spanning the gap. Germline V gene lookup returns CDR1 MNHEY and CDR2 SVGAGI. This CDR3 reads CASRSSVVEKLFF. CDR3 DNA sequence: TGTGCCAGCAGGAGCTCGGTAGTCGAAAAACTGTTTTTT.

V and J are TRBV15 and TRBJ2-5, with 11 bases fitting TRBD1. CDR1 and CDR2 from the germline V gene are LNHNV and YYDKDF (reference sequence). The CDR3 is 16 amino acids. V dropped 2 bases and J dropped 4; count of bases not matched to a gene: 6. The CDR3 sequence is CATSRRLGTGGETQYF. The CDR3 region has the DNA TGTGCCACCAGCAGACGCCTCGGGACAGGGGGAGAGACCCAGTACTTC. The full variable domain, its missing parts supplied by reference TRBV15 and TRBJ2-5, is DAMVIQNPRYQVTQFGKPVTLSCSQTLNHNVMYWYQQKSSQAPKLLFHYYDKDFNNEADTPDNFQSRRPNTSFCFLDIRSPGLGDTAMYLCATSRRLGTGGETQYFGPGTRLLVL.

The chain couples TRBV27 to TRBJ2-5; 11 nucleotides match TRBD1. V shed 3 bases and J 3 bases; nucleotides not matched to a gene: 3. The CDR3 covers 15 residues. Germline V gives CDR1 MNHEY, CDR2 SMNVEV (reference sequence). The CDR3 nucleotides read TGTGCCAGCAGTTTTAGGACAGGGGGCGAAGAGACCCAGTACTTC. It encodes CASSFRTGGEETQYF.

J is TRBJ2-1 and V is TRBV7-8; 15 bases fit TRBD2. CDR1 and CDR2 (germline): SGHVS, FQNEAQ. J was trimmed by 4 bases and V by 6 bases; bases with no gene match: 10. The CDR3 has 18 residues. The CDR3 protein is CASSRAPGLAGGYNEQFF. In DNA form, the CDR3 reads TGTGCCAGCAGTCGTGCTCCGGGACTAGCGGGGGGATACAATGAGCAGTTCTTC.

This chain joins TRBV9 and TRBJ2-1; D might be TRBD2 (6 bases). Trimming took 0 bases from V and 2 from J, leaving 9 bases between them. The CDR3 consists of 15 residues. Germline V gene lookup returns CDR1 SGDLS and CDR2 YYNGEE. CDR3 coding DNA: TGTGCCAGCAGCGTAGTGGACTACCCCTACAATGAGCAGTTCTTC. Translated, it gives CASSVVDYPYNEQFF.

This chain joins TRBV7-9 and TRBJ1-1; D perhaps matches TRBD1 (6 bases). V was pared by 5 bases and J by 7 bases, with 20 bases between. The germline V gene encodes CDR1 SEHNR and CDR2 FQNEAQ (reference sequence). This CDR3 comprises 15 residues. The CDR3 here is CASSPRGGQLGEAFF. As DNA, the CDR3 is TGTGCCAGCAGCCCTAGGGGGGGGCAGCTTGGTGAAGCTTTCTTT.

The V and J genes are TRBV18 and TRBJ2-5, with TRBD1 identical over 10 bases. With V trimmed by 0 bases and J by 4 bases, 2 bases remained unmatched. Germline CDR1 and CDR2: KGHSH and LQKENI. CDR3 size: 15 residues. CDR3 loop: CASSPPGQGSETQYF. Here the CDR3 DNA reads TGTGCCAGCTCACCACCGGGACAGGGGTCAGAGACCCAGTACTTC.

In its sample, this clone was seen once. The chain recombines TRBV7-5 with TRBJ1-6; TRBD1, the table's D call, was not compared with the DNA. TRBV7-5 is classified as a pseudogene. CDR3 length equals 18 residues. CDR3 in DNA: TGTGCCAGAAGCCGGGACAGCCGGAGGGGCTCCTATAATTCACCCCTCCACTTT. Residues: CARSRDSRRGSYNSPLHF.

V gene TRBV29-1 combines with J gene TRBJ1-2, with D tentatively TRBD1 (6 bases). Looked up from germline, CDR1 is SQVTM and CDR2 is ANQGSEA. CDR3 length equals 15 residues. V lost 0 bases and J 1 base, leaving 12 bases between the germline ends. DNA of the CDR3: TGCAGCGTTGAAGATCTACAGGGCATTAACTATGGCTACACCTTC. Protein sequence: CSVEDLQGINYGYTF.

The V and J genes are TRBV30 and TRBJ1-5; 7 nucleotides match TRBD1. Germline values: CDR1 GTSNPN, CDR2 SVGIG (reference sequence). V lost 2 bases, J lost 5 bases, and 6 bases stayed unmatched. The CDR3 is 14 amino acids. CDR3 amino acids: CAWSQTGKDQPQHF. The CDR3 DNA sequence: TGTGCCTGGAGTCAGACAGGGAAGGATCAGCCCCAGCATTTT.

The V and J genes are TRBV15 and TRBJ2-3; weak D call: TRBD2 (6 bases). Germline CDR1 LNHNV, CDR2 YYDKDF (reference sequence). The CDR3 runs to 15 residues. Trimming left V 1 base short and J 1 base short, with 9 bases between. The CDR3 region has the DNA TGTGCCACCAGCAGAGCTGGCGGGGGCACAGATACGCAGTATTTT. As protein: CATSRAGGGTDTQYF.

DNA for the CDR3: TGTGCCAGCAGTGACCAGGGTTTTAGCAATCAGCCCCAGCATTTT. Translating gives CASSDQGFSNQPQHF. This chain connects TRBV7-8 to TRBJ1-5, with a possible D match to TRBD1 (5 bases). The germline V and J ends were trimmed by 6 bases and 0 bases, with 12 bases remaining between them. CDR1 and CDR2 from the germline V gene are SGHVS and FQNEAQ. This CDR3 is 15 amino acids long.

This clone is a singleton in its sample. The chain recombines TRBV19 with TRBJ1-5; D gene unclear. The CDR3 has 14 residues. The V end lost 9 bases, the J end lost 0 bases, and 12 bases lay between the germline ends. In germline, CDR1 is LNHDA, CDR2 SQIVND (reference sequence). CDR3 sequence: CASRGQNSNQPQHF. The CDR3, as DNA: TGTGCCAGCCGAGGTCAGAATAGCAATCAGCCCCAGCATTTT.

The CDR3 bases are TGTGCCAGCAGCCTTGCCGCGGGGGCTCCGTACGAGCAGTACTTC. Translated: CASSLAAGAPYEQYF. The V call is TRBV7-3, the J call TRBJ2-7; possible D gene TRBD2, 7 bases. V lost 5 bases to trimming and J lost 4 bases, with 18 bases between them. This CDR3 contains 15 residues. Germline CDR1 and CDR2: SGHTA and FQGTGA.

This clone was seen only once. This rearrangement joins TRBV2 to TRBJ2-1, with TRBD2 matching 10 bases. The germline CDR1 and CDR2 sequences are SNHLY and FYNNEI. CDR3 length equals 13 residues. Trimming cost V 7 bases and J 6 bases; bases outside gene matches: 3. CDR3 amino acids: CASTRLAGNEQFF. The CDR3 DNA reads TGTGCCAGCACTAGACTAGCGGGCAATGAGCAGTTCTTC.